These 10 T cell receptor beta chains share one sample of origin, sequenced in a study of regulatory T cells in long-lasting Graves disease. The time point here: newly diagnosed GD, antithyroid drugs for less than 3 months. PBMCs provided the RNA from which the TCR library was made. TCR beta libraries were built with iRepertoire HTBI primers and Arm-PCR of CDR3 regions. TCRdb redid the calling of the multiplex PCR reads with MiXCR, one entry per CDR3 protein. This sample has about 450,000 distinct CDR3 sequences; approximately 16% occur once, and the top ten carry about 10%. The same data also went into a second study, on T cells in Graves' hyperthyroidism and ophthalmopathy.

The sample was peripheral blood mononuclear cells (PBMCs), taken at new diagnosis, from a patient treated with antithyroid drugs. Source of these receptors: a woman aged 30 to 39 with Graves disease.

This clonotype showed up just a few times. The V gene is TRBV5-8, the J gene TRBJ2-5; D ambiguous. Germline CDR1 and CDR2: SGHTS and YDEGEE. V shed 1 base and J shed 0 bases, with 10 bases lying between them. This CDR3 contains 15 residues. Here the CDR3 reads CASSLNLGNQETQYF. Written as DNA, the CDR3 is TGTGCCAGCAGCTTGAACTTGGGAAACCAAGAGACCCAGTACTTC.

This clonotype has just a few counts. The rearrangement joins TRBV6-1 to TRBJ2-7; no definite D call. CDR1 and CDR2 from the germline V gene are MNHNS and SASEGT. The CDR3 has 17 amino acids. Between the trimmed V and J ends, which lost 6 bases and 4 bases, there was a span of 25 bases. CDR3 DNA sequence: TGTGCCAGCAGCCCACTGGGTCGGACCTTCCTCCCGTACGAGCAGTACTTC. Translating gives CASSPLGRTFLPYEQYF.

The genes are TRBV7-9 and TRBJ2-7; TRBD1 agrees at 8 bases. Losses at the gene ends were 4 bases for V and 3 bases for J; bases not matched to a gene: 5. Germline-derived CDR1 and CDR2 are SEHNR and FQNEAQ (reference sequence). This CDR3 contains 14 residues. The CDR3 spells CASSYGQGIYEQYF. The CDR3 coding sequence is TGTGCCAGCAGCTATGGACAGGGAATCTACGAGCAGTACTTC.

This clonotype was seen at least ten times. This chain links TRBV2 with TRBJ2-5; D remains unclear. In germline, CDR1 is SNHLY, CDR2 FYNNEI. The germline V and J ends were trimmed by 4 bases and 1 base, with 4 bases remaining between them. CDR3 length equals 12 residues. CDR3 nucleotide sequence: TGTGCCAGCAGTGTTCCCCAAGAGACCCAGTACTTC. This translates into CASSVPQETQYF.

Worth noting for this clonotype: This may be a read error: a much more frequent sequence differs by one nucleotide. The rearrangement uses TRBV12-3 or TRBV12-4 and TRBJ2-3, with 8 positions matching TRBD1. Gene TRBJ2-7 matches the end of the DNA better, so the J call may be wrong. The length of the CDR3 is 17 residues. The CDR3 is CASSHSGGFRTYNEQYF. The CDR3 DNA follows: TGTGCCAGCAGTCACTCAGGGGGCTTTAGGACCTACAATGAGCAGTACTTC.

The V gene is TRBV27, the J gene TRBJ2-7, with 7 bases lining up with TRBD1. Germline V CDR1 and CDR2: MNHEY, SMNVEV (reference sequence). Trimming cost V 4 bases and J 4 bases; bases outside gene matches: 10. This CDR3 has 15 amino acids. The CDR3 spells CASSSGQRGQYEQYF. As DNA, the CDR3 is TGTGCCAGCAGTTCAGGGCAAAGGGGACAGTACGAGCAGTACTTC.

This chain connects TRBV15 to TRBJ2-7, with D possibly being TRBD1 or TRBD2 (5 bases each). Trimming removed 5 bases from V and 2 bases from J, with 13 bases in between. This CDR3 comprises 14 residues. Germline lookup yields CDR1 LNHNV and CDR2 YYDKDF (reference sequence). The CDR3 nucleotides are TGTGCCACCAGCGGTCCGGGGCCGGCCTACGAGCAGTACTTC. Its translation: CATSGPGPAYEQYF.

This clonotype was seen a few times. This sequence joins TRBV29-1 and TRBJ2-2, with D perhaps TRBD2 (5 bases). The V end was cut by 4 bases, the J end by 0 bases, with 9 bases between. From germline, CDR1 is SQVTM and CDR2 ANQGSEA. The CDR3 is 14 residues long. The CDR3 region is CSVVATTNTGELFF. CDR3 nucleotide sequence: TGCAGCGTTGTGGCGACTACGAACACCGGGGAGCTGTTTTTT.

In this sample, this clonotype turned up many times. The chain recombines TRBV11-1 with TRBJ2-7; D gene ambiguous. The CDR3 is 14 residues long. CDR1 is SGHAT, CDR2 FQDESV, per germline (reference sequence). V shed 8 bases and J shed 0 bases, with 14 bases lying between them. CDR3: CASGSEVSSYEQYF. CDR3 nucleotides: TGTGCCAGCGGGTCCGAGGTGAGCTCCTACGAGCAGTACTTC.

This clonotype was detected many times. The J gene is TRBJ2-7, the V gene TRBV6-9; D is uncertain. This CDR3 comprises 14 residues. Germline V gene lookup returns CDR1 MNHGY and CDR2 SVAAGI. Trimming pared 3 bases from V and 0 bases from J, leaving 9 bases between. The CDR3 loop is CASSYGISSYEQYF. The CDR3 coding sequence is TGTGCCAGCAGTTACGGCATCAGCTCCTACGAGCAGTACTTC.